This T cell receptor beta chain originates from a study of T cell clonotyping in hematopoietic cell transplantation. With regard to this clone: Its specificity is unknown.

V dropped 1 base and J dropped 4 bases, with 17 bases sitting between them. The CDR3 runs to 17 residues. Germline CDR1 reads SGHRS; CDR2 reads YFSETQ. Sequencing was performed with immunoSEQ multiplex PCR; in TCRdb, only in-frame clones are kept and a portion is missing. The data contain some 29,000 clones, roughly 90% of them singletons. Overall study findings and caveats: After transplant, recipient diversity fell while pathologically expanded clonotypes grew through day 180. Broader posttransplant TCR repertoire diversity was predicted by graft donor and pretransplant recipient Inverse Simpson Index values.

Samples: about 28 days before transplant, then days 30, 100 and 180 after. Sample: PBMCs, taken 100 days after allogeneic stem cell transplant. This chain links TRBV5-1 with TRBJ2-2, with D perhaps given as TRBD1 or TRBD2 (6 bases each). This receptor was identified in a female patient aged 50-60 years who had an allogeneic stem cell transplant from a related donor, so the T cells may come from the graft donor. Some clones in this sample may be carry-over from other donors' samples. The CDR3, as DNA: TGCGCCAGCAGCTTGAGGGGGGCGGCTAGTGCCACCGGGGAGCTGTTTTTT. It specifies CASSLRGAASATGELFF.